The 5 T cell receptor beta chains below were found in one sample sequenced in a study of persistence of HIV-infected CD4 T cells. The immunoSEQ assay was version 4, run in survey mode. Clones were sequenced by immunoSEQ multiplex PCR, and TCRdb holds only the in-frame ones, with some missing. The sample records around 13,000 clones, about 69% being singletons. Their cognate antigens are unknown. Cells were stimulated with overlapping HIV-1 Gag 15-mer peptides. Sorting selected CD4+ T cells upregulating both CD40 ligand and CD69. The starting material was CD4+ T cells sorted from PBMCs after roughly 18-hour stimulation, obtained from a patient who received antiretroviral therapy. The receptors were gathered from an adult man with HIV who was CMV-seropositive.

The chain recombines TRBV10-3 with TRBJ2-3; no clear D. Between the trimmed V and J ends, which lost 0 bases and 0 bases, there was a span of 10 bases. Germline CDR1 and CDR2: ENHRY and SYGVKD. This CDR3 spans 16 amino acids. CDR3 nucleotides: TGTGCCATCAGTGAGTCAGGGCACGGAAGCACAGATACGCAGTATTTT. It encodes CAISESGHGSTDTQYF.

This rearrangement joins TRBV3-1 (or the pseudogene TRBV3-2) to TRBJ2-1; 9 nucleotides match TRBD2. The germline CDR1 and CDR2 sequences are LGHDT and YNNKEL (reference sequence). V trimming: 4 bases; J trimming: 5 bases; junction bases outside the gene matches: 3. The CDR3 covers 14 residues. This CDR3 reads CASSRASGNNEQFF. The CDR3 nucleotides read TGTGCCAGCAGCCGGGCTAGCGGGAACAATGAGCAGTTCTTC.

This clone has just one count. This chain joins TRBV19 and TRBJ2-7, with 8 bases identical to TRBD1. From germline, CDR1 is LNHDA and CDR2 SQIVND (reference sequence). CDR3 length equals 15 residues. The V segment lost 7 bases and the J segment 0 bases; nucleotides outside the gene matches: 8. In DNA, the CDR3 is TGTGCCAGTACCCTTGGGACAGGTCGCTCCTACGAGCAGTACTTC. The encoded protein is CASTLGTGRSYEQYF.

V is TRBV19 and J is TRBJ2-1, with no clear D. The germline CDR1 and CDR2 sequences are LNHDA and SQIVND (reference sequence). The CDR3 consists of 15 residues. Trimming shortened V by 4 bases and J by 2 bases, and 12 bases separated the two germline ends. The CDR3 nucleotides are TGTGCCAGTAGTAGAGACCTACACCCCTACAATGAGCAGTTCTTC. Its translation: CASSRDLHPYNEQFF.

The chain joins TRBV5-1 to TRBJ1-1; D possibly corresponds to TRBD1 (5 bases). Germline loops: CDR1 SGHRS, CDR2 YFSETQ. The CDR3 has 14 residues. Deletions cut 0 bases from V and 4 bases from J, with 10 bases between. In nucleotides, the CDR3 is TGCGCCAGCAGCTTGGGGGACGGCGTCACTGAAGCTTTCTTT. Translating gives CASSLGDGVTEAFF.